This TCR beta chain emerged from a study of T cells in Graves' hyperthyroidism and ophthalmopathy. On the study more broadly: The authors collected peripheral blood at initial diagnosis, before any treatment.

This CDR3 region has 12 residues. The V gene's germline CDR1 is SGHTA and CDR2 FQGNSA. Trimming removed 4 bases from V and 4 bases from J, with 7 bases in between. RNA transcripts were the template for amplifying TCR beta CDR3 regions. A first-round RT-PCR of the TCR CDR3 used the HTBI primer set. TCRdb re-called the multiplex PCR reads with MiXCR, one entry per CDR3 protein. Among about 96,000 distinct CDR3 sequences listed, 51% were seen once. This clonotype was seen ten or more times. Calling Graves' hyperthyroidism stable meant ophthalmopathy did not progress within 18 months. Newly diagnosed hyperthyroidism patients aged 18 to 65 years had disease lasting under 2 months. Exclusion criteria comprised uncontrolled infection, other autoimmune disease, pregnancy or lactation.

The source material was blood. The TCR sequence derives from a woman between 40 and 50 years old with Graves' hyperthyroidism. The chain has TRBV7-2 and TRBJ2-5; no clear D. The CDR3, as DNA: TGTGCCAGCAGCTCCCGTGGAGAGACCCAGTACTTC. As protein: CASSSRGETQYF.